Here is one T cell receptor beta chain with its context. Within the sample, other DNA sequences also encode this same CDR3. The method was immunoSEQ multiplex PCR; TCRdb's version includes in-frame clones alone and lacks a portion of them. Counted here are approximately 130,000 clones, 84% occurring once; the ten biggest clones make up around 13%. The entry originates in a study of blood T cell repertoires in COVID-19. Study context: PBMCs, B-cell-depleted T cells, or T cells were the source of the cDNA or gDNA that made up the material.

CDR3 length: 16 amino acids. The germline V gene encodes CDR1 SGHRS and CDR2 YFSETQ. Trimming stripped 0 bases from V and 6 bases from J, with 13 bases between. This chain uses TRBV5-1 with TRBJ1-6; weak D call: TRBD1 (5 bases). The receptor comes from a human donor in a cohort sampled during active COVID-19. The material sequenced was peripheral blood. The CDR3 DNA reads as TGCGCCAGCAGCTTGGGGCCCCAGGGAGGTAATTCACCCCTCCACTTT. Its protein product is CASSLGPQGGNSPLHF.